This passage covers 27 T cell receptor beta chains from one sample sequenced in a study of technical replicates of blood from several donors. The repertoire was sequenced with immunoSEQ multiplex PCR; TCRdb's copy has only in-frame clones and lacks some. Among about 79,000 clones listed, approximately 91% were seen once. Sequenced: T cells isolated from PBMCs. The receptors were gathered from a human donor in good health. Some clones in this sample may be carry-over from other donors' samples.

The rearrangement uses TRBV6-5 and TRBJ1-2; 9 positions agree with TRBD1. J was trimmed by 1 base and V by 3 bases; bases with no gene match: 3. Germline V gives CDR1 MNHEY, CDR2 SVGAGI. The CDR3 totals 15 residues. CDR3 coding DNA: TGTGCCAGCAGTTATCGGGACAGGGTTAACTATGGCTACACCTTC. Its protein product is CASSYRDRVNYGYTF.

The rearrangement uses TRBV29-1 and TRBJ1-2; 7 bases line up with TRBD1. CDR1 SQVTM and CDR2 ANQGSEA come from the germline V gene. Unmatched junction bases numbered 11, after V lost 7 bases and J lost 6 bases. CDR3 length: 13 residues. CDR3 in amino acids: CSARTTTGDGYTF. DNA for the CDR3: TGCAGCGCCAGAACCACTACAGGGGATGGCTACACCTTC.

The genes are TRBV13 and TRBJ2-7; TRBD1 matches at 9 bases. The CDR3 consists of 14 residues. Trimming took 4 bases from V and 5 from J; bases not matched to a gene: 6. Germline CDR1 reads PRHDT; CDR2 reads FYEKMQ (reference sequence). CDR3 nucleotide sequence: TGTGCCAGCAGCTATACCGGGACAGGGAACGAGCAGTACTTC. Amino acid sequence: CASSYTGTGNEQYF.

This clone has just one count. The gene calls are TRBV13 and TRBJ1-1; D not resolved. There are 12 residues in the CDR3. Trimming removed 0 bases at V and 10 bases at J, with 9 bases between. The germline gives CDR1 PRHDT, CDR2 FYEKMQ (reference sequence). Here the CDR3 DNA reads TGTGCCAGCAGCTTAGGGGCCCGAGGAGCTTTCTTT. Amino acids: CASSLGARGAFF.

The chain couples TRBV28 to TRBJ1-1; D gene uncertain. The V end lost 7 bases, the J end lost 5 bases, and 20 bases lay between the germline ends. Germline CDR1 MDHEN, CDR2 SYDVKM. The CDR3 has 15 residues. The CDR3 DNA follows: TGTGCCAGCACCCTTTCCAAGAGGCTGCAGACTGAAGCTTTCTTT. It codes for CASTLSKRLQTEAFF.

V is TRBV11-2 and J is TRBJ1-1; 12 bases line up with TRBD1. J lost 6 bases, V lost 3 bases, and 11 bases had no gene match. The length of the CDR3 is 17 residues. CDR1 and CDR2 from the germline V gene are SGHAT and FQNNGV. In DNA, the CDR3 is TGTGCCAGCAGCTTTTCCGGGACAGGGGGCGGAAGTGCTGAAGCTTTCTTT. Amino acids: CASSFSGTGGGSAEAFF.

The chain combines TRBV19 with TRBJ2-1, with TRBD2 matching 7 bases. This CDR3 has 13 amino acids. Trimming cost V 5 bases and J 12 bases; bases outside gene matches: 10. Germline V lookup: CDR1 LNHDA, CDR2 SQIVND (reference sequence). The CDR3 loop reads CASSPAGVALQFF. The CDR3 bases are TGTGCCAGTAGTCCCGCGGGAGTGGCGTTGCAGTTCTTC.

The V gene is TRBV28, the J gene TRBJ2-2, with 12 bases lining up with TRBD2. The CDR3 runs 18 residues. After removal of 0 bases from V and 0 bases from J, the junction contained 2 bases not matched to a gene. Germline V gives CDR1 MDHEN, CDR2 SYDVKM. CDR3 protein: CASSLWLAGGSNTGELFF. CDR3 DNA: TGTGCCAGCAGTTTATGGCTAGCGGGAGGGTCGAACACCGGGGAGCTGTTTTTT.

This clone was counted between two and nine times. The V and J genes are TRBV6-1 and TRBJ2-3; the match to TRBD1 covers 7 bases. The CDR3 is 16 residues long. From germline, CDR1 is MNHNS and CDR2 SASEGT. The J segment lost 0 bases and the V segment lost 5 bases, leaving 8 bases of the junction unmatched. CDR3: CASSKGTVTSTDTQYF. CDR3 DNA: TGTGCCAGCAGTAAAGGGACAGTCACTAGCACAGATACGCAGTATTTT.

The genes are TRBV18 and TRBJ2-7, with a weak D call TRBD1 (6 bases). Germline assignment: CDR1 KGHSH and CDR2 LQKENI. CDR3 length: 13 amino acids. V was pared by 0 bases and J by 3 bases, with 6 bases between. CDR3: CASSPPGGYEQYF. As DNA, the CDR3 is TGTGCCAGCTCACCACCAGGGGGCTACGAGCAGTACTTC.

The genes are TRBV7-8 and TRBJ2-7; 7 bases align to TRBD2. V shed 2 bases, J shed 2 bases, and the junction held 3 bases outside the gene matches. Germline V gene data show CDR1 as SGHVS and CDR2 as FQNEAQ. This CDR3 has 14 amino acids. The CDR3 coding sequence is TGTGCCAGCAGCTTACCCGGGGGGACCTACGAGCAGTACTTC. Translated, it gives CASSLPGGTYEQYF.

The chain links TRBV10-3 to TRBJ2-1; 7 bases line up with TRBD2. V lost 3 bases and J lost 9; bases outside the gene matches: 5. Germline values: CDR1 ENHRY, CDR2 SYGVKD. The CDR3 runs 13 residues. CDR3 region: CAISDGGSIEQFF. In nucleotides, the CDR3 is TGTGCCATCAGTGATGGCGGGAGTATTGAGCAGTTCTTC.

This chain joins TRBV27 and TRBJ2-5, with TRBD1 matching 12 bases. V lost 3 bases to trimming and J lost 0 bases; unmatched junction nucleotides: 17. Germline V gives CDR1 MNHEY, CDR2 SMNVEV (reference sequence). The CDR3 has 21 amino acids. The CDR3 protein is CASSFRPGQGARTGDQETQYF. In nucleotides, the CDR3 is TGTGCCAGCAGTTTTCGGCCGGGACAGGGGGCCCGAACGGGGGACCAAGAGACCCAGTACTTC.

The V gene is TRBV19, the J gene TRBJ2-3; 11 nucleotides line up with TRBD2. V lost 6 bases, J lost 2 bases, and 4 bases stayed unmatched. The germline CDR1 and CDR2 sequences are LNHDA and SQIVND (reference sequence). CDR3 length: 15 amino acids. The CDR3, as DNA: TGTGCCAGTAGGAGGACTAGCGGGTCCACAGATACGCAGTATTTT. Translating gives CASRRTSGSTDTQYF.

The rearrangement links TRBV19 to TRBJ1-5; TRBD1 matches 7 bases. Germline CDR1 LNHDA, CDR2 SQIVND (reference sequence). The CDR3 length is 15 residues. Trimming cost V 4 bases and J 4 bases; bases outside gene matches: 7. The CDR3 protein is CASSTLGDSNQPQHF. The CDR3 region has the DNA TGTGCCAGTAGTACCCTAGGGGACAGTAATCAGCCCCAGCATTTT.

This clone was seen a handful of times. This chain uses TRBV4-1 with TRBJ2-7; TRBD2 might be the D (6 bases). The CDR3 spans 15 residues. CDR1 is MGHRA and CDR2 is YSYEKL in the germline V gene. V was trimmed by 0 bases and J by 2 bases, leaving 11 bases between them. DNA for the CDR3: TGCGCCAGCAGCCAAGATAACGGGGGACCCTACGAGCAGTACTTC. It encodes CASSQDNGGPYEQYF.

This rearrangement joins TRBV4-2 to TRBJ2-5, with D possibly matching TRBD1 (6 bases). CDR1 LGHNA and CDR2 YNFKEQ come from the germline V gene. The CDR3 consists of 14 residues. V was pared by 4 bases and J by 5 bases, with 14 bases between. The CDR3 protein is CASSRGGEKETQYF. In DNA form, the CDR3 reads TGTGCCAGCAGCCGAGGGGGAGAAAAGGAGACCCAGTACTTC.

The chain is built from TRBV7-3 and TRBJ2-1; 9 nucleotides match TRBD2. Germline V gene data show CDR1 as SGHTA and CDR2 as FQGTGA. The CDR3 has 15 amino acids. Trimming at V came to 2 bases and at J to 6 bases, leaving 5 bases not matched to a gene. The CDR3 DNA reads as TGTGCCAGCAGCTTACTGGCGGGAGGGGGCAATGAGCAGTTCTTC. This gives the protein CASSLLAGGGNEQFF.

For this clone: The sample carries other DNA sequences with the same CDR3. The chain links TRBV9 to TRBJ2-5; D is unresolved. The CDR3 extends over 13 amino acids. Trimming pared 2 bases from V and 0 bases from J, leaving 5 bases between. Germline loops: CDR1 SGDLS, CDR2 YYNGEE. CDR3 region: CASSVTDQETQYF. In nucleotides, the CDR3 is TGTGCCAGCAGCGTTACGGACCAAGAGACCCAGTACTTC.

The rearrangement links TRBV19 to TRBJ1-1, with no clear D. V shed 3 bases and J shed 7 bases, with 12 bases lying between them. The germline V gene has CDR1 LNHDA and CDR2 SQIVND (reference sequence). The CDR3 loop spans 13 amino acids. In DNA form, the CDR3 reads TGTGCCAGTAGTATCTCGTCCGCGATTGAAGCTTTCTTT. Translated: CASSISSAIEAFF.

The genes are TRBV5-1 and TRBJ2-7, with D tentatively TRBD2 (5 bases). Trimming removed 0 bases from V and 6 bases from J, with 13 bases in between. The CDR3 extends over 14 amino acids. Germline V gene lookup returns CDR1 SGHRS and CDR2 YFSETQ. In DNA form, the CDR3 reads TGCGCCAGCAGCTTGGCTGTCGCCGAGGGCGAGCAGTACTTC. It specifies CASSLAVAEGEQYF.

V and J are TRBV11-1 and TRBJ2-1, with a possible D match to TRBD2 (6 bases). The CDR3 has 14 residues. Germline lookup yields CDR1 SGHAT and CDR2 FQDESV (reference sequence). Trimming removed 5 bases at V and 4 bases at J, with 12 bases between. The CDR3 protein is CASSAGLEYNEQFF. The CDR3 DNA sequence: TGTGCCAGCAGCGCGGGACTCGAATACAATGAGCAGTTCTTC.

A few counts support this clone. The chain joins TRBV7-9 to TRBJ1-1; D is unresolved. This CDR3 is 13 amino acids long. Germline V gene sequence: CDR1 SEHNR, CDR2 FQNEAQ (reference sequence). Trimming took off 8 bases at V and 0 bases at J, with 10 bases between the two ends. For the CDR3, the DNA is TGTGCCAGCGGTCCGGGGATGAACACTGAAGCTTTCTTT. It encodes CASGPGMNTEAFF.

The chain uses TRBV9 and TRBJ2-1; TRBD1 aligns across 7 bases. The CDR3 has 14 amino acids. The germline V gene encodes CDR1 SGDLS and CDR2 YYNGEE. The J segment lost 1 base and the V segment lost 3 bases, leaving 1 base of the junction unmatched. The CDR3 sequence: CASSGDSSYNEQFF. CDR3 sequence (DNA): TGTGCCAGCAGCGGGGACAGTTCCTACAATGAGCAGTTCTTC.

CDR3 DNA: TGTGCCAGCAGCTTGTGGTCGGTAGCGGGGGGAAACAACAATGAGCAGTTCTTC. Amino acids: CASSLWSVAGGNNNEQFF. V is TRBV13 and J is TRBJ2-1, with 10 nucleotides matching TRBD2. The CDR3 extends over 18 amino acids. J was trimmed by 5 bases and V by 3 bases; bases with no gene match: 13. Germline-derived CDR1 and CDR2 are PRHDT and FYEKMQ (reference sequence). The variable domain in full, completed from reference TRBV13 and TRBJ2-1, reads AAGVIQSPRHLIKEKRETATLKCYPIPRHDTVYWYQQGPGQDPQFLISFYEKMQSDKGSIPDRFSAQQFSDYHSELNMSSLELGDSALYFCASSLWSVAGGNNNEQFFGPGTRLTVL.

The chain has TRBV9 and TRBJ2-1; 9 bases line up with TRBD2. Germline lookup yields CDR1 SGDLS and CDR2 YYNGEE. Losses at the gene ends were 0 bases for V and 0 bases for J; bases not matched to a gene: 1. The CDR3 runs to 16 residues. The CDR3 spells CASSVVSGSSYNEQFF. The CDR3 DNA sequence: TGTGCCAGCAGCGTAGTTAGCGGGAGCTCCTACAATGAGCAGTTCTTC.

The chain couples TRBV5-4 to TRBJ1-2, with D perhaps TRBD1 (5 bases). Germline V gene sequence: CDR1 SGHNT, CDR2 YYREEE (reference sequence). CDR3 length: 13 residues. Trimming shortened V by 4 bases and J by 6 bases, and 13 bases separated the two germline ends. The CDR3 here is CASSPTGGNGYTF. The CDR3 DNA reads TGTGCCAGCAGCCCAACCGGGGGGAATGGCTACACCTTC.